Shown below are 26 T cell receptor beta chains from a single sample sequenced in a study of monozygotic twins with inflammatory bowel disease (dated by TCRdb to 2018 to 2020). Libraries came from 5' RACE. Instrument on record: Illumina HiSeq 2500. TCRdb reprocessed the reads, reporting each CDR3 protein sequence once and no DNA. The sample's records list about 160,000 distinct CDR3 sequences. The leading ten clones occupy roughly 2.4% of the sample. Sequenced sample: blood. These receptors originate from a human donor with ulcerative colitis or Crohn's disease, or a healthy co-twin of an affected twin (not recorded which).

The rearrangement uses TRBV5-1 and TRBJ1-1; TCRdb calls TRBD1, which cannot be checked without DNA. This CDR3 is 16 amino acids long. The V gene's germline CDR1 is SGHRS and CDR2 YFSETQ. The CDR3 region is CASSTTSGGAAAEAFF.

The gene calls are TRBV20-1 and TRBJ2-7; TCRdb selects TRBD2, and the lack of DNA leaves this call unchecked. This CDR3 has 12 amino acids. Germline CDR1 DFQATT, CDR2 SNEGSKA (reference sequence). CDR3 sequence reads: CSASGRVYEQYF.

This rearrangement joins TRBV7-2 to TRBJ2-5. The CDR3 spans 13 residues. In germline, CDR1 is SGHTA, CDR2 FQGNSA. CDR3 in amino acids: CASSLSLQETQYF.

This chain connects TRBV28 to TRBJ1-1; checking the TCRdb D call of TRBD1 is not possible without DNA. Germline-derived CDR1 and CDR2 are MDHEN and SYDVKM. There are 14 residues in the CDR3. CDR3 sequence: CASSSRGGQGLAFF.

The chain has TRBV6-6 and TRBJ1-1. The CDR3 runs 13 residues. Looked up from germline, CDR1 is MNHNY and CDR2 is SVGAGI (reference sequence). CDR3: CASSQERAGEAFF.

V gene TRBV20-1 combines with J gene TRBJ2-7; TCRdb's D call of TRBD1 is untestable without DNA. Germline V gene data show CDR1 as DFQATT and CDR2 as SNEGSKA (reference sequence). The CDR3 is 14 amino acids. CDR3 amino acids: CSATLEDRDYEQYF.

The rearrangement joins TRBV29-1 to TRBJ2-5. Germline V lookup: CDR1 SQVTM, CDR2 ANQGSEA. This CDR3 is built from 12 residues. The CDR3 spells CSVSQSQETQYF.

V and J are TRBV12-3 or TRBV12-4 and TRBJ2-2. There are 14 residues in the CDR3. Here the CDR3 reads CASSPFDFTGELCF.

CDR3 amino acids: CASSTDRGQETQYF. The chain uses TRBV2 and TRBJ2-5; TCRdb gives TRBD1 as the D gene, but with no DNA this cannot be confirmed. CDR3 length: 14 amino acids. Germline V CDR1 and CDR2: SNHLY, FYNNEI.

The chain employs TRBV5-1 and TRBJ2-7; TCRdb proposes TRBD2, but this gene call is untestable without DNA. Germline assignment: CDR1 SGHRS and CDR2 YFSETQ. The CDR3 covers 16 residues. The CDR3 reads CASSRLAGGLPYEQYF.

The chain is built from TRBV12-5 and TRBJ2-5. This CDR3 has 12 residues. Germline CDR1 is LGHNT and CDR2 is FRNRAP. The CDR3 loop is CASGSLGETQYF.

The V and J genes are TRBV4-2 and TRBJ2-5. The CDR3 is 15 residues long. Germline values: CDR1 LGHNA, CDR2 YNFKEQ. The chain's CDR3 is CASSPQRGSQETQYF.

The genes are TRBV7-9 and TRBJ2-1; no DNA is available, so the TRBD2 call from TCRdb remains unchecked. This CDR3 contains 15 residues. Germline assignment: CDR1 SEHNR and CDR2 FQNEAQ (reference sequence). This CDR3 reads CASSLVVSGVNEQFF.

This chain connects TRBV5-5 to TRBJ2-4; the D call of TRBD1 rests on TCRdb alone, since no DNA is present to check it. CDR1 is SGHKS, CDR2 YYEKEE, per germline (reference sequence). The CDR3 totals 17 residues. The CDR3 here is CASSLWTGVVAKNIQYF.

The J gene is TRBJ1-1, the V gene TRBV7-9. The CDR3 consists of 15 residues. The germline V gene has CDR1 SEHNR and CDR2 FQNEAQ (reference sequence). The CDR3 reads CASSFMFPPNTEAFF.

CDR3 sequence: CASSALGHHNEQFF. The J gene is TRBJ2-1, the V gene TRBV5-1; the TCRdb D gene call, TRBD2, has no DNA to confirm it. The CDR3 runs to 14 residues. Germline V gene sequence: CDR1 SGHRS, CDR2 YFSETQ.

The rearrangement joins TRBV5-1 to TRBJ2-1; TCRdb gives TRBD1 as the D gene, but with no DNA this cannot be confirmed. This CDR3 region has 15 residues. From germline, CDR1 is SGHRS and CDR2 YFSETQ. This CDR3 reads CASSFDSPGRDEQFF.

The chain recombines TRBV20-1 with TRBJ1-1; no DNA is available, so the TRBD1 call from TCRdb remains unchecked. The CDR3 is 16 residues long. Germline CDR1 reads DFQATT; CDR2 reads SNEGSKA (reference sequence). The CDR3 loop is CRVLESWGRMGTEAFF.

The V gene is TRBV7-2, the J gene TRBJ2-7. Per the germline V gene, CDR1 is SGHTA and CDR2 is FQGNSA. The CDR3 is 13 amino acids. This chain's CDR3 is CASSLSGDYEQYF.

The chain couples TRBV5-1 to TRBJ2-7; checking the TCRdb D call of TRBD1 is not possible without DNA. The CDR3 is 14 residues long. CDR1 SGHRS and CDR2 YFSETQ come from the germline V gene. This chain's CDR3 is CASSSQGAGDEQYF.

The rearrangement links TRBV7-3 to TRBJ2-1; with no DNA, the TCRdb D assignment of TRBD2 cannot be verified. The length of the CDR3 is 13 residues. Germline values: CDR1 SGHTA, CDR2 FQGTGA. CDR3 region: CASSFALAGEQFF.

The V gene is TRBV4-1, the J gene TRBJ2-7; no DNA is available, so the TRBD1 call from TCRdb remains unchecked. This CDR3 comprises 15 residues. Germline loops: CDR1 MGHRA, CDR2 YSYEKL. This CDR3 is CASSQEPLRIYEQYF.

The CDR3 loop is CASSLAARGITGELFF. The chain joins TRBV5-4 to TRBJ2-2; TCRdb selects TRBD1, and the lack of DNA leaves this call unchecked. Germline V gene lookup returns CDR1 SGHNT and CDR2 YYREEE (reference sequence). The CDR3 is made up of 16 amino acids.

CDR3 sequence: CASSLVKGLAYEQYF. The rearrangement links TRBV5-4 to TRBJ2-7; the D call from TCRdb, TRBD2, cannot be confirmed without DNA. Germline V CDR1 and CDR2: SGHNT, YYREEE (reference sequence). The CDR3 is 15 residues long.

J is TRBJ1-1 and V is TRBV5-1; TCRdb's D call, TRBD1, is unchecked because there is no DNA. This CDR3 has 14 amino acids. Per germline, CDR1 SGHRS and CDR2 YFSETQ. Here the CDR3 reads CASSLQGASTEAFF.

This chain joins TRBV11-1 and TRBJ2-2; TCRdb's D call, TRBD1, is unchecked because there is no DNA. The CDR3 totals 19 residues. Germline V gene sequence: CDR1 SGHAT, CDR2 FQDESV (reference sequence). CDR3 region: CASSLVRKGLLTYTGELFF.